This is a list of T cell receptor beta chains from one sample in a study of blood T cells in healthy people across ages. TCRdb recomputed calls from the 5' RACE reads with MiXCR, one row per CDR3 protein. The repertoire consists of fewer than 2,000,000 distinct CDR3 sequences, with about 32% occurring once and the leading ten covering around 11%. The specimen was blood. The receptors come from a woman under 40 in good health. CDR3s include the opening cysteine and the closing phenylalanine or tryptophan. The D gene is left open where the match is weak. Clone size appears in some rows only: once, few, many, or a class for an expanded clone.

>NA|NA|TRBJ2-1|TRBV29-1
CSVALSSHNEQFF
TGCAGCGTTGCCCTGAGCTCCCACAATGAGCAGTTCTTC
>NA|NA|TRBJ2-1|TRBV5-1
CASRGVYRVYNEQFF
TGCGCCAGCCGGGGGGTATACAGGGTTTACAATGAGCAGTTCTTC
>NA|TRBD2|TRBJ2-7|TRBV4-1
CASSKGLASEQYF
TGCGCCAGCAGCAAGGGACTAGCCTCCGAGCAGTACTTC
>NA|NA|TRBJ1-1|TRBV24-1
CATSDSGAEAFF
TGTGCCACCAGTGATTCTGGGGCTGAAGCTTTCTTT
>few|NA|TRBJ1-2|TRBV7-9
CASNHPWQGKISGYTF
TGTGCCAGCAACCATCCCTGGCAGGGGAAAATTTCCGGCTACACCTTC
>NA|NA|TRBJ2-3|TRBV5-1
CASSCSPESDTQYF
TGCGCCAGCAGCTGTAGCCCGGAGTCAGATACGCAGTATTTT
>NA|NA|TRBJ2-2|TRBV24-1
CATSTANTGELFF
TGTGCCACGTCGACAGCCAACACCGGGGAGCTGTTTTTT
>many|NA|TRBJ2-7|TRBV20-1
CSATTAAYEQYF
TGCAGTGCTACGACAGCGGCCTACGAGCAGTACTTC
>NA|NA|TRBJ1-1|TRBV30
CACLPLTEVEAFF
TGTGCCTGTCTACCTCTGACGGAGGTGGAAGCTTTCTTT
>NA|NA|TRBJ2-1|TRBV7-6
CTSSPPGARYNEQFF
TGTACCAGCAGCCCCCCGGGGGCCAGATACAATGAGCAGTTCTTC
>few|NA|TRBJ2-5|TRBV10-3
CAISDLVGGPQETQYF
TGTGCCATCTCCGATCTGGTGGGAGGCCCTCAAGAGACCCAGTACTTC
>few|TRBD2|TRBJ2-1|TRBV15
CATSRSGTSGIYNEQFF
TGTGCCACCAGCAGATCCGGGACTAGCGGAATCTACAATGAGCAGTTCTTC
>few|TRBD2|TRBJ2-3|TRBV7-9
CATWASGGGNTQYF
TGTGCCACGTGGGCTAGCGGGGGAGGAAATACGCAGTATTTT
>NA|NA|TRBJ1-6|TRBV20-1
CSAPEDSPGWPLHF
TGCAGTGCTCCCGAGGACAGCCCAGGGTGGCCCCTCCACTTT
>few|NA|TRBJ1-5|TRBV5-1
CASSLAGFQPQHF
TGCGCCAGCAGCTTGGCGGGATTCCAGCCCCAGCATTTT
>NA|NA|TRBJ2-7|TRBV18
CASSTPFGEQYF
TGTGCCAGCTCAACCCCCTTTGGAGAGCAGTACTTC
>few|TRBD1|TRBJ1-2|TRBV15
CATAPDRVYGYTF
TGTGCCACCGCCCCCGACAGGGTCTATGGCTACACCTTC
>few|NA|TRBJ2-3|TRBV20-1
CSAIDPGAREGGTDTQYF
TGCAGTGCGATAGACCCGGGAGCGAGGGAAGGGGGCACAGATACGCAGTATTTT
>few|NA|TRBJ1-2|TRBV20-1
CSARPAPSQANYGYTF
TGCAGTGCTAGACCCGCCCCCAGCCAGGCTAACTATGGCTACACCTTC
>NA|TRBD2|TRBJ2-3|TRBV20-1
CSARKASGGADTQYF
TGCAGTGCTAGAAAGGCTAGCGGGGGTGCAGATACGCAGTATTTT
>NA|TRBD1|TRBJ2-2|TRBV12-3/TRBV12-4
CASSLGQGSNGELFF
TGTGCCAGCAGTTTAGGACAGGGTAGTAACGGGGAGCTGTTTTTT
>NA|NA|TRBJ1-1|TRBV20-1
CSASTEAFF
TGCAGTGCAAGCACTGAAGCTTTCTTT
>many|TRBD1|TRBJ2-5|TRBV29-1
CSAATGSETQYF
TGCAGCGCAGCGACAGGGTCGGAGACCCAGTACTTC
>few|NA|TRBJ1-1|TRBV12-3/TRBV12-4
CASSPDSYRFEAFF
TGTGCCAGCAGCCCTGACAGCTACCGCTTTGAAGCTTTCTTT
>NA|NA|TRBJ1-1|TRBV2
CASRTWDGNTEAFF
TGTGCCAGCAGAACCTGGGACGGAAACACTGAAGCTTTCTTT
>few|TRBD1|TRBJ1-1|TRBV28
CASRPRTGANTEAFF
TGTGCCAGCAGGCCACGGACAGGGGCGAACACTGAAGCTTTCTTT
>few|NA|TRBJ2-5|TRBV5-1
CANSPASAGSWETQYF
TGCGCCAACAGCCCCGCCTCGGCGGGGTCTTGGGAGACCCAGTACTTC
>NA|NA|TRBJ2-5|TRBV5-1
CASSSPDSGGETQYF
TGCGCCAGCAGCTCCCCGGATAGCGGAGGGGAGACCCAGTACTTC
>NA|NA|TRBJ2-5|TRBV29-1
CSVGVLQEAQYF
TGCAGCGTTGGGGTCCTCCAAGAGGCCCAGTACTTC
>few|TRBD2|TRBJ2-1|TRBV20-1
CSASGGRSSYNEQFF
TGCAGTGCTTCTGGCGGGAGAAGCTCCTACAATGAGCAGTTCTTC
>NA|TRBD2|TRBJ2-5|TRBV13
CASSLAGGSHQETQYF
TGTGCCAGCAGCTTAGCAGGCGGGAGCCACCAAGAGACCCAGTACTTC
>NA|NA|TRBJ1-2|TRBV15
CTTSSKRNNNYGYTF
TGTACCACCAGCAGCAAACGGAACAATAACTATGGCTACACCTTC
>once|NA|TRBJ2-7|TRBV5-1
CASSTAGLPTYEQYF
TGCGCCAGCAGCACAGCGGGCCTACCTACCTACGAGCAGTACTTC
>once|TRBD1|TRBJ2-5|TRBV30
CAWSAQWDRERVQYF
TGTGCCTGGAGTGCACAGTGGGACAGGGAAAGGGTCCAGTACTTC
>many|TRBD1|TRBJ1-2|TRBV20-1
CSGDSHNYGYTF
TGCAGTGGGGACAGCCATAACTATGGCTACACCTTC
>NA|TRBD2|TRBJ2-1|TRBV5-1
CASSLAVSGSYNEQFF
TGCGCCAGCAGCTTGGCTGTAAGCGGGAGCTACAATGAGCAGTTCTTC
>NA|TRBD1|TRBJ2-7|TRBV6-2/TRBV6-3
CASSWTGEGEQYF
TGTGCCAGCAGTTGGACAGGGGAGGGGGAGCAGTACTTC
>few|NA|TRBJ2-1|TRBV2
CASPRQAGEQFF
TGTGCCAGCCCGAGACAGGCCGGTGAGCAGTTCTTC
>few|NA|TRBJ2-5|TRBV7-8
CASSPSPYRREETQYF
TGTGCCAGCAGCCCGTCCCCGTACAGGAGAGAAGAGACCCAGTACTTC
>NA|NA|TRBJ1-2|TRBV7-2
CASSLALGQSNYGYTF
TGTGCCAGCAGCTTAGCCTTGGGGCAGTCGAACTATGGCTACACCTTC
>few|NA|TRBJ1-1|TRBV12-3/TRBV12-4
CASSLFGVTEAFF
TGTGCCAGCAGTCTCTTCGGGGTCACTGAAGCTTTCTTT
>NA|NA|TRBJ2-1|TRBV6-5
CASSYGTAPNEQFF
TGTGCCAGCAGTTACGGGACTGCCCCCAATGAGCAGTTCTTC
>NA|TRBD1|TRBJ1-2|TRBV5-1
CASGPTGAIYGYTF
TGCGCCAGCGGCCCCACAGGGGCCATCTATGGCTACACCTTC
>NA|TRBD1|TRBJ2-2|TRBV10-3
CAISAGRRQGGTGELFF
TGTGCCATCAGTGCGGGGCGAAGACAGGGGGGCACCGGGGAGCTGTTTTTT
>NA|NA|TRBJ1-2|TRBV4-2
CASSHVLKGYRDGYTF
TGTGCCAGCAGCCATGTTCTAAAAGGGTATAGGGATGGCTACACCTTC
>many|TRBD2|TRBJ2-3|TRBV11-2
CASSLLAYTDTQYF
TGTGCCAGCAGCCTACTAGCGTACACAGATACGCAGTATTTT
>NA|TRBD1|TRBJ2-5|TRBV6-1
CASSEDRGSVETQYF
TGTGCCAGCAGTGAGGACAGGGGTTCTGTAGAGACCCAGTACTTC
>many|NA|TRBJ1-1|TRBV5-1
CASSLGATEAFF
TGCGCCAGCAGCTTGGGGGCCACTGAAGCTTTCTTT
>NA|NA|TRBJ2-7|TRBV5-4
CASSLRVGQTYEQYF
TGTGCCAGCAGCTTGAGGGTCGGCCAGACCTACGAGCAGTACTTC
>NA|NA|TRBJ2-3|TRBV11-3
CASSHLWSDTQYF
TGTGCCAGCAGCCACCTCTGGTCGGATACGCAGTATTTT
>NA|NA|TRBJ2-3|TRBV27
CASSLMSSIPDTQYF
TGTGCCAGCAGTTTAATGTCTAGCATTCCAGATACGCAGTATTTT